This TCR beta chain was recorded in a study of blood T cell repertoires in COVID-19. Across the study: The study drew acute and convalescent COVID-19 samples from the United States, Italy and Spain. PBMCs, B-cell-depleted T cells, or T cells were the source of the cDNA or gDNA that made up the material.

Original handling: Estimation of nucleated cell counts was performed using reference gene primer amplification. Measured with immunoSEQ multiplex PCR; TCRdb has only the in-frame clones, and not every one. V and J calls and clone size are as listed in that table; D and trimming were resolved from the DNA. The repertoire holds fewer than 500,000 clones, with over 85% as singletons. Germline loops: CDR1 MGHRA, CDR2 YSYEKL. CDR3 length equals 15 residues. V gave up 1 base and J gave up 6 bases; unmatched junction bases: 7. Seattle patients were enrolled while actively infected and followed longitudinally.

The rearrangement joins TRBV4-1 to TRBJ2-3, with 7 bases matching TRBD2. This TCR came from a man aged 18 to 29 with COVID-19, enrolled during active disease. Input material: peripheral blood. CDR3 amino acids: CASSQGWGGPDTQYF. The CDR3 DNA follows: TGCGCCAGCAGCCAAGGGTGGGGGGGACCCGATACGCAGTATTTT.